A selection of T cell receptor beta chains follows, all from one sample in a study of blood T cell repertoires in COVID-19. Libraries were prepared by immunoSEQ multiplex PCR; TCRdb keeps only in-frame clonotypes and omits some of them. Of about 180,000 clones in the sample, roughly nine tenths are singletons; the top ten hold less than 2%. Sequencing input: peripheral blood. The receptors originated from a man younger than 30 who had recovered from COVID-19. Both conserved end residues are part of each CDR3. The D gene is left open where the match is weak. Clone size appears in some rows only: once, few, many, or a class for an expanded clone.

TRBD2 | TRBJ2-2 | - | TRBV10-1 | CASSALAGAGELFF | TGCGCCAGCAGCGCACTAGCGGGAGCCGGGGAGCTGTTTTTT
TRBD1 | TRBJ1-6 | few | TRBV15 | CATSKGQAREPLHF | TGTGCCACCAGCAAGGGACAGGCCAGGGAACCCCTCCACTTT
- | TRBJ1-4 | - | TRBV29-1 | CSGRGGDNEKLFF | TGCAGCGGCCGGGGCGGGGATAATGAAAAACTGTTTTTT
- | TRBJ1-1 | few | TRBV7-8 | CASSWGFWDNQKTNTEAFF | TGTGCCAGCAGCTGGGGATTTTGGGACAACCAAAAAACTAACACTGAAGCTTTCTTT
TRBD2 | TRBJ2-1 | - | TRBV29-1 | CSVEDLEGLAGANNEQFF | TGCAGCGTTGAAGATCTGGAGGGCCTAGCGGGAGCGAACAATGAGCAGTTCTTC
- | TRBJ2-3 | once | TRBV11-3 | CASSAGDPTDTQYF | TGTGCCAGCAGCGCCGGGGATCCCACAGATACGCAGTATTTT
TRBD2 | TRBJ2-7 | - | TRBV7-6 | CASSPSLAGVLYEQYF | TGTGCCAGCAGCCCCTCACTAGCGGGAGTTTTGTACGAGCAGTACTTC
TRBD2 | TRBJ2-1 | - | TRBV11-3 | CASSPGLAGGNEQFF | TGTGCCAGCAGCCCCGGACTAGCGGGAGGGAACGAGCAGTTCTTC
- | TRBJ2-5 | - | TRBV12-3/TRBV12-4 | CASSLDAGETQYF | TGTGCCAGCAGTTTAGACGCAGGGGAGACCCAGTACTTC
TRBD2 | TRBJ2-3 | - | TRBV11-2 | CASSLVGGYGTDTQYF | TGTGCCAGCAGCTTAGTCGGGGGGTATGGCACAGATACGCAGTATTTT
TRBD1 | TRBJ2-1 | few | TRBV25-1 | CASSERDSSPYNEQFF | TGTGCCAGCAGTGAACGGGACAGCTCTCCCTACAATGAGCAGTTCTTC
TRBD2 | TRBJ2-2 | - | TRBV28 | CASSLAGGLTGELFF | TGTGCCAGCAGTTTAGCGGGAGGGCTGACCGGGGAGCTGTTTTTT
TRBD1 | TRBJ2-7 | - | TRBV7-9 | CASSVVGDRSSYEQYF | TGTGCCAGCAGCGTAGTAGGGGACAGAAGCTCCTACGAGCAGTACTTC
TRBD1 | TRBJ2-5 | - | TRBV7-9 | CASSETGANQETQYF | TGTGCCAGCAGCGAGACAGGGGCGAACCAAGAGACCCAGTACTTC
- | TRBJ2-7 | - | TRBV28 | CASSTRQEVQYF | TGTGCCAGCAGTACTCGACAGGAAGTGCAGTACTTC
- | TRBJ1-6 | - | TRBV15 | CATSLGQGTPLHF | TGTGCCACCAGCTTAGGCCAGGGAACACCCCTCCACTTT
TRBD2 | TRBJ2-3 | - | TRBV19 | CATVAGEADTQYF | TGTGCCACCGTAGCGGGAGAGGCAGATACGCAGTATTTT
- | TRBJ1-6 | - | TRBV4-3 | CASSHGQGDSPLHF | TGCGCCAGCAGCCATGGACAAGGAGATTCACCCCTCCACTTT
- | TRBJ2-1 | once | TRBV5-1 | CASSLESTLNEQFF | TGCGCCAGCAGCTTGGAATCGACTTTGAATGAGCAGTTCTTC
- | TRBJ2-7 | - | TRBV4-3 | CASSQDNRDEQYF | TGCGCCAGCAGCCAAGATAACAGGGACGAGCAGTACTTC
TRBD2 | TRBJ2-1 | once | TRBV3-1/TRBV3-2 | CASSQRTSGTKPFF | TGTGCCAGCAGCCAAAGGACTAGCGGAACCAAACCGTTCTTC
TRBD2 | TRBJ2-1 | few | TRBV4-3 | CASSQEVQREQSFWYNEQFF | TGCGCCAGCAGCCAAGAAGTTCAGCGGGAGCAGTCTTTTTGGTACAATGAGCAGTTCTTC
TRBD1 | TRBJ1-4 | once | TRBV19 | CASSTVGQGWHEKLFF | TGTGCCAGTAGTACCGTCGGACAGGGATGGCATGAAAAACTGTTTTTT